These T cell receptor beta chains were read from a single sample in a study of cytomegalovirus exposure and HLA in healthy donors. Generated by immunoSEQ multiplex PCR, the TCRdb table keeps only in-frame clones and is missing some. Of under 200,000 clones listed, about 70% are singletons. Sequenced sample: PBMCs. These receptors all come from a woman under 30 in good health and CMV-seropositive. Both conserved end residues are part of each CDR3. Each record gives: D gene, J gene, clone size, V gene, CDR3 protein, CDR3 DNA. The D gene is left open where the match is weak. Size is stated for part of the rows, as once, few or many counts, or as a class when the clone is expanded.

TRBD2	TRBJ2-7	NA	TRBV15	CATSRESSGGPFYEQYF	TGTGCCACCAGCAGAGAATCCAGCGGGGGACCCTTTTACGAGCAGTACTTC
TRBD1	TRBJ2-6	few	TRBV11-2	CASSPATGALSGANVLTF	TGTGCCAGCAGCCCAGCGACAGGGGCGCTGTCTGGGGCCAACGTCCTGACTTTC
TRBD1	TRBJ1-2	few	TRBV29-1	CSVALTTGALIGYTF	TGCAGCGTTGCCCTGACGACAGGGGCATTGATTGGCTACACCTTC
NA	TRBJ2-7	NA	TRBV5-1	CASSSQGNYEQYF	TGCGCCAGCAGCTCGCAGGGAAACTACGAGCAGTACTTC
TRBD1	TRBJ1-3	NA	TRBV4-3	CASSQRHRGSSGNTIYF	TGCGCCAGCAGCCAACGACACAGGGGTAGCTCTGGAAACACCATATATTTT
NA	TRBJ2-5	NA	TRBV4-2	CASSQVLQGIALETQYF	TGTGCCAGCAGCCAAGTGTTACAGGGTATCGCCCTAGAGACCCAGTACTTC
NA	TRBJ2-7	NA	TRBV28	CASSPPPIEQYF	TGTGCCAGCAGTCCCCCCCCAATCGAGCAGTACTTC
TRBD1	TRBJ2-1	NA	TRBV18	CASSPSVQGLGNEQFF	TGTGCCAGCTCACCATCGGTACAGGGGTTGGGCAATGAGCAGTTCTTC
NA	TRBJ1-1	NA	TRBV5-4	CASRREIVSSEAFF	TGTGCCAGCCGGAGGGAGATTGTTAGCTCTGAAGCTTTCTTT
TRBD1	TRBJ1-1	few	TRBV19	CASSRTGGTEAFF	TGTGCCAGTAGTAGAACAGGGGGTACTGAAGCTTTCTTT
NA	TRBJ1-1	NA	TRBV6-1	CASSEGSGNTEAFF	TGTGCCAGCAGCGAAGGATCGGGGAACACTGAAGCTTTCTTT
TRBD2	TRBJ2-3	NA	TRBV19	CASSSWTSGGAPTDTQYF	TGTGCCAGTAGTAGTTGGACTAGCGGGGGGGCTCCGACAGATACGCAGTATTTT
NA	TRBJ2-1	NA	TRBV5-6	CASSLYGGRQEQFF	TGTGCCAGCAGCTTGTATGGAGGGCGACAAGAGCAGTTCTTC
TRBD2	TRBJ2-3	once	TRBV15	CATSRGLAGPTDTQYF	TGTGCCACCAGCAGAGGACTAGCGGGACCCACAGATACGCAGTATTTT
NA	TRBJ1-4	NA	TRBV6-1	CASGRESYEKLFF	TGTGCCAGTGGGAGGGAGTCTTATGAAAAACTGTTTTTT
TRBD1	TRBJ2-1	NA	TRBV7-9	CASSRDRVGNEQFF	TGTGCCAGCAGTCGGGACAGGGTAGGAAATGAGCAGTTCTTC
NA	TRBJ2-7	NA	TRBV29-1	CSVAHPNFSYEQYF	TGCAGCGTTGCCCACCCTAACTTTTCTTACGAGCAGTACTTC
TRBD2	TRBJ2-3	NA	TRBV5-1	CASSLELAGTRDTQYF	TGCGCCAGCAGCTTGGAGCTAGCGGGAACTCGAGATACGCAGTATTTT
NA	TRBJ2-3	NA	TRBV27	CASRRTEGTDTQYF	TGTGCCAGCAGGCGGACAGAAGGCACAGATACGCAGTATTTT
TRBD1	TRBJ1-4	few	TRBV7-2	CASSSVGTVTNEKLFF	TGTGCCAGCAGCTCCGTGGGGACAGTAACTAATGAAAAACTGTTTTTT
TRBD2	TRBJ2-1	few	TRBV28	CASTSGGAGFDEQFF	TGTGCCAGCACCTCGGGGGGGGCCGGTTTCGATGAGCAGTTCTTC
TRBD2	TRBJ2-1	NA	TRBV30	CAWAGLAGGPGFF	TGTGCCTGGGCGGGACTAGCGGGAGGGCCGGGGTTCTTC
TRBD1	TRBJ2-7	NA	TRBV18	CASSPGGDSRDEQYF	TGTGCCAGCTCGCCCGGTGGGGACAGTCGGGACGAGCAGTACTTC
NA	TRBJ2-5	NA	TRBV4-3	CASSQAWTVSQETQYF	TGCGCCAGCAGCCAAGCCTGGACAGTTAGCCAAGAGACCCAGTACTTC
TRBD1	TRBJ1-2	NA	TRBV19	CASSIVSGTGNYGYTF	TGTGCCAGTAGTATAGTCTCGGGGACAGGGAACTATGGCTACACCTTC
NA	TRBJ2-7	once	TRBV10-2	CATAWDNGEQYF	TGCGCCACCGCCTGGGACAACGGGGAGCAGTACTTC
NA	TRBJ2-1	NA	TRBV27	CASSLGQTLNEQFF	TGTGCCAGCAGTTTGGGGCAGACATTGAATGAGCAGTTCTTC
NA	TRBJ1-2	NA	TRBV2	CASSSQNYGYTF	TGTGCCAGCAGTTCTCAGAACTATGGCTACACCTTC
TRBD1	TRBJ2-5	NA	TRBV18	CASSPPGTGWETQYF	TGTGCCAGCTCACCTCCCGGGACAGGGTGGGAGACCCAGTACTTC
NA	TRBJ1-6	few	TRBV13	CASSERESYNSPLHF	TGTGCCAGCAGTGAGAGGGAATCCTATAATTCACCCCTCCACTTT
TRBD1	TRBJ1-2	NA	TRBV14	CASSPYRGLSGNYGYTF	TGTGCCAGCAGCCCTTACAGGGGGTTAAGTGGTAACTATGGCTACACCTTC
NA	TRBJ1-6	NA	TRBV6-6	CASSFGTNSPLHF	TGTGCCAGCAGTTTTGGGACAAATTCACCCCTCCACTTT
TRBD2	TRBJ2-1	few	TRBV5-1	CASSGSPGTSGASYNEQFF	TGCGCCAGCAGCGGAAGTCCCGGGACTAGCGGGGCCTCCTACAATGAGCAGTTCTTC
NA	TRBJ1-1	NA	TRBV7-8	CASSLVPGYTEAFF	TGTGCCAGCAGCTTAGTGCCGGGTTACACTGAAGCTTTCTTT
TRBD1	TRBJ1-2	NA	TRBV6-5	CASSLTGGATLGYTF	TGTGCCAGCAGTTTGACAGGGGGAGCTACGTTAGGCTACACCTTC
NA	TRBJ2-6	NA	TRBV6-5	CASSRTGANVLTF	TGTGCCAGCAGCAGAACTGGGGCCAACGTCCTGACTTTC
TRBD1	TRBJ2-5	NA	TRBV9	CASSSGQGQETQYF	TGTGCCAGCAGCTCGGGACAGGGTCAAGAGACCCAGTACTTC
TRBD2	TRBJ2-1	NA	TRBV5-6	CASSRIQGLAGNEQFF	TGTGCCAGCAGCCGGATACAGGGACTAGCCGGGAATGAGCAGTTCTTC
TRBD2	TRBJ2-3	NA	TRBV5-1	CASSLGVAGYYTDTQYF	TGCGCCAGCAGCTTGGGAGTAGCGGGGTACTACACAGATACGCAGTATTTT
NA	TRBJ1-6	NA	TRBV27	CASKGDDSPLHF	TGTGCCAGCAAGGGAGACGATTCACCCCTCCACTTT
NA	TRBJ2-1	NA	TRBV27	CASSSRDRDEQFF	TGTGCCAGCAGTTCCAGGGATAGGGATGAGCAGTTCTTC
TRBD1	TRBJ1-2	NA	TRBV6-1	CASSSQGNYGYTF	TGTGCCAGCAGTTCACAGGGGAACTATGGCTACACCTTC
NA	TRBJ1-3	few	TRBV15	CATSRDRGRNTIYF	TGTGCCACCAGCAGAGATCGGGGGAGAAACACCATATATTTT
TRBD2	TRBJ2-3	NA	TRBV29-1	CSVETSGGVTDTQYF	TGCAGCGTTGAGACTAGCGGGGGGGTCACAGATACGCAGTATTTT
TRBD2	TRBJ2-1	NA	TRBV5-4	CASSSGTSGGGQQFF	TGTGCCAGCAGCTCGGGGACTAGCGGGGGGGGTCAGCAGTTCTTC
NA	TRBJ2-1	NA	TRBV7-2	CASSSQQGSNEQFF	TGTGCCAGCAGCTCTCAACAGGGTAGCAATGAGCAGTTCTTC
NA	TRBJ1-3	NA	TRBV7-9	CASSRRGVSGNTIYF	TGTGCCAGCAGCCGCCGGGGGGTATCCGGAAACACCATATATTTT
NA	TRBJ1-1	NA	TRBV27	CASSLGQNSEAFF	TGTGCCAGCAGTTTAGGGCAGAACTCTGAAGCTTTCTTT
NA	TRBJ1-1	few	TRBV5-1	CASRRTENTEAFF	TGCGCCAGCAGACGGACAGAGAACACTGAAGCTTTCTTT